These 23 T cell receptor beta chains were all obtained from the same sample, sequenced in a study of response to subunit inactivated influenza vaccine. One entry per CDR3 protein, called by TCRdb with MiXCR from the RT-PCR reads. The sample has about 530,000 distinct CDR3 sequences, roughly 12% seen once; the top ten hold roughly a tenth. The material sequenced was PBMCs from blood, taken on the day of vaccination. The source of these receptors is a man aged 50 or older who received an inactivated influenza vaccine.

V and J are TRBV7-7 and TRBJ2-2; possible D gene TRBD2, 6 bases. This CDR3 contains 14 residues. Germline V gives CDR1 SSHAT, CDR2 FNYEAQ (reference sequence). CDR3 in DNA: TGTGCTAGCGGCCACGGGGACCGCACCGGGGAGCTGTTTTTT. Translated, it gives CASGHGDRTGELFF.

A few counts support this clonotype. CDR3 sequence (DNA): TGTGCCAGCAGTTACCTTGTAGGGCGGACCGGGGAGCTGTTTTTT. It codes for CASSYLVGRTGELFF. V is TRBV6-2 or TRBV6-3 and J is TRBJ2-2; no reliable D call. CDR1 MNHEY and CDR2 SVGEGT come from the germline V gene. The CDR3 has 15 residues. V was clipped by 2 bases and J by 5 bases, with 12 bases between them.

In this sample, this clonotype turned up a few times. The chain uses TRBV20-1 and TRBJ2-7; 7 nucleotides align to TRBD1. The germline V gene has CDR1 DFQATT and CDR2 SNEGSKA (reference sequence). The V segment lost 3 bases and the J segment 3 bases; nucleotides outside the gene matches: 5. This CDR3 is built from 13 residues. CDR3 nucleotide sequence: TGCAGTGCTAGTGCGACAGGGCTCTACGAGCAGTACTTC. Translation: CSASATGLYEQYF.

This clonotype was counted a few times. The CDR3 nucleotides are TGCAGTGCTAGAGATTGGGGACAGGGAGAAGAGACCCAGTACTTC. Translation: CSARDWGQGEETQYF. The rearrangement uses TRBV20-1 and TRBJ2-5; 9 bases line up with TRBD1. The CDR3 covers 15 residues. Germline V gene data show CDR1 as DFQATT and CDR2 as SNEGSKA (reference sequence). J lost 3 bases, V lost 0 bases, and 5 bases had no gene match.

The chain uses TRBV28 and TRBJ2-7; 9 nucleotides agree with TRBD2. The CDR3 has 15 amino acids. V shed 5 bases and J 3 bases; nucleotides not matched to a gene: 8. Germline assignment: CDR1 MDHEN and CDR2 SYDVKM. CDR3 DNA: TGTGCCAGCAGTCACTCGAGACTAGCGGTCTACGAGCAGTACTTC. Protein: CASSHSRLAVYEQYF.

This chain uses TRBV4-3 with TRBJ2-5; 13 nucleotides line up with TRBD2. The CDR3 contains 18 residues. Per germline, CDR1 LGHNA and CDR2 YSLEER. The V segment lost 0 bases and the J segment 2 bases; nucleotides outside the gene matches: 6. CDR3 sequence reads: CASSQDRTSGRAQETQYF. The CDR3 DNA reads TGCGCCAGCAGCCAAGATAGGACTAGCGGGAGAGCACAAGAGACCCAGTACTTC.

V and J are TRBV27 and TRBJ2-2; 12 nucleotides align to TRBD1. With V trimmed by 5 bases and J by 4 bases, 8 bases remained unmatched. This CDR3 is 17 amino acids long. The V gene's germline CDR1 is MNHEY and CDR2 SMNVEV (reference sequence). The CDR3 sequence is CASSLSPGQGATGELFF. The CDR3, as DNA: TGTGCCAGCAGTCTCTCCCCGGGACAGGGGGCCACCGGGGAGCTGTTTTTT.

This chain uses TRBV12-3 or TRBV12-4 with TRBJ1-5; TRBD1 is a possible D gene (6 bases). V was pared by 7 bases and J by 0 bases, with 19 bases between. The length of the CDR3 is 17 residues. CDR3 nucleotides: TGTGCCAGCACCATGGGGGGGCGAAGATATAGCAATCAGCCCCAGCATTTT. Translating gives CASTMGGRRYSNQPQHF.

There are many counts of this clonotype. The V and J genes are TRBV7-2 and TRBJ2-7; 8 bases line up with TRBD2. This CDR3 has 15 residues. The ends lost 1 base at V and 3 bases at J; junction bases unmatched: 5. CDR1 and CDR2 from the germline V gene are SGHTA and FQGNSA. This CDR3 reads CASSLGVAGGYEQYF. DNA of the CDR3: TGTGCCAGCAGCTTAGGGGTGGCGGGAGGCTACGAGCAGTACTTC.

The genes are TRBV6-5 and TRBJ1-6, with D uncertain. CDR1 and CDR2 from the germline V gene are MNHEY and SVGAGI. The V and J ends lost 1 base and 10 bases respectively, with 8 bases between them. This CDR3 comprises 13 residues. The DNA of the CDR3 is TGTGCCAGCAGTTACTATGGTCGATCACCCCTCCACTTT. Translated, it gives CASSYYGRSPLHF.

The chain employs TRBV5-1 and TRBJ2-5, with D unclear. CDR1 is SGHRS and CDR2 is YFSETQ in the germline V gene. Trimming shortened V by 4 bases and J by 4 bases, and 17 bases separated the two germline ends. The CDR3 loop spans 15 amino acids. The CDR3 protein is CASSEGGNGRETQYF. DNA for the CDR3: TGCGCCAGCAGCGAAGGTGGAAACGGCCGAGAGACCCAGTACTTC.

The chain combines TRBV29-1 with TRBJ2-4, with 11 bases matching TRBD1. The CDR3 runs 12 residues. With 6 bases clipped from V and 8 bases from J, the junction kept 3 bases outside the gene matches. CDR1 and CDR2 (germline): SQVTM, ANQGSEA. CDR3 sequence (DNA): TGCAGCGTCGGGACAGGGGGTCACATTCAGTACTTC. Translating gives CSVGTGGHIQYF.

The chain is built from TRBV28 and TRBJ2-5, with D possibly being TRBD1 (6 bases). Germline-derived CDR1 and CDR2 are MDHEN and SYDVKM. This CDR3 comprises 15 residues. Between the trimmed V and J ends, which lost 5 bases and 0 bases, there was a span of 13 bases. Here the CDR3 reads CASSMDRSYQETQYF. The CDR3 nucleotides read TGTGCCAGCAGTATGGACAGATCTTACCAAGAGACCCAGTACTTC.

The sample holds a few counts of this clonotype. V gene TRBV7-2 combines with J gene TRBJ2-1, with unresolved D. Trimming cost V 1 base and J 8 bases, with 6 bases left between them. Germline V lookup: CDR1 SGHTA, CDR2 FQGNSA. The CDR3 is 12 amino acids. The CDR3 DNA follows: TGTGCCAGCAGCTTAGGACGATATGAGCAGTTCTTC. Residues: CASSLGRYEQFF.

This chain links TRBV5-6 with TRBJ2-1; tentative D call: TRBD2 (5 bases). Per the germline V gene, CDR1 is SGHDT and CDR2 is YYEEEE. This CDR3 spans 14 amino acids. V dropped 0 bases and J dropped 5 bases, with 9 bases sitting between them. CDR3 sequence (DNA): TGTGCCAGCAGCTTGGTCGGGAACCACAATGAGCAGTTCTTC. It translates to CASSLVGNHNEQFF.

Ten or more counts support this clonotype. One junction end disagrees with the germline gene, perhaps due to a read error. The chain is built from TRBV5-1 and TRBJ2-1; 10 nucleotides match TRBD1. The CDR3 is made up of 14 amino acids. CDR1 SGHRS and CDR2 YFSETQ come from the germline V gene. CDR3: CASSPGQGYNEQFF. CDR3 coding DNA: TGTGCCAGCAGTCCGGGACAGGGGTACAATGAGCAGTTCTTC.

This clonotype was seen ten or more times. J is TRBJ2-2 and V is TRBV29-1, with TRBD2 identical over 8 bases. Trimming removed 7 bases from V and 6 bases from J; junction bases left unmatched: 7. The CDR3 length is 13 residues. Germline CDR1 and CDR2: SQVTM and ANQGSEA. The CDR3 here is CSAGLAGAGELFF. The CDR3 DNA sequence: TGCAGCGCCGGACTAGCCGGAGCCGGGGAGCTGTTTTTT.

This clonotype was seen a handful of times. The rearrangement links TRBV9 to TRBJ2-1; TRBD1 agrees at 7 bases. Germline V gene sequence: CDR1 SGDLS, CDR2 YYNGEE. The CDR3 extends over 16 amino acids. The V and J ends lost 0 bases and 3 bases, in that order; junction bases with no gene match: 6. CDR3 DNA: TGTGCCAGCAGCGTAGGAGGGACAGCAATCTACAATGAGCAGTTCTTC. Amino acid sequence: CASSVGGTAIYNEQFF. The whole variable domain, remainder taken from reference TRBV9 and TRBJ2-1, is DSGVTQTPKHLITATGQRVTLRCSPRSGDLSVYWYQQSLDQGLQFLIQYYNGEERAKGNILERFSAQQFPDLHSELNLSSLELGDSALYFCASSVGGTAIYNEQFFGPGTRLTVL.

The chain links TRBV12-3 or TRBV12-4 to TRBJ2-6; tentative D call: TRBD2 (7 bases). The length of the CDR3 is 21 residues. V dropped 2 bases and J dropped 0 bases, with 23 bases sitting between them. The CDR3 nucleotides read TGTGCCAGCAGTTTACTCCGGCGGGGGCTGAGTCTCATCTCTGGGGCCAACGTCCTGACTTTC. The encoded protein is CASSLLRRGLSLISGANVLTF.

This clonotype has at least ten counts. This chain joins TRBV7-9 and TRBJ1-1; D is perhaps TRBD1 (5 bases). Trimming pared 7 bases from V and 0 bases from J, leaving 9 bases between. Germline values: CDR1 SEHNR, CDR2 FQNEAQ (reference sequence). This CDR3 has 13 amino acids. DNA of the CDR3: TGTGCCAGCACTAAAGGGGTGAACACTGAAGCTTTCTTT. Its protein product is CASTKGVNTEAFF.

This chain uses TRBV29-1 with TRBJ1-1; 7 bases map to TRBD1. CDR1 SQVTM and CDR2 ANQGSEA come from the germline V gene. The CDR3 totals 10 residues. V shed 6 bases and J 7 bases; nucleotides not matched to a gene: 2. CDR3: CSVAGGEAFF. The CDR3, as DNA: TGCAGCGTGGCAGGGGGTGAAGCTTTCTTT.

Note on this clonotype: At one of its ends the junction is not consistent with the germline gene, which may arise from a read error. The V and J genes are TRBV10-3 and TRBJ1-2; no definite D call. The CDR3 has 13 residues. The germline CDR1 and CDR2 sequences are ENHRY and SYGVKD. The CDR3 loop reads CAISPGPLYCYTF. As DNA, the CDR3 is TGTGCCATCAGCCCTGGGCCCCTCTATTGCTACACCTTC.

This clonotype was picked up a small number of times. The chain has TRBV7-6 and TRBJ2-1, with D perhaps TRBD2 (6 bases). This CDR3 is 16 amino acids long. V lost 4 bases and J 4 bases, leaving 17 bases between the germline ends. CDR1 is SGHVS and CDR2 is FNYEAQ in the germline V gene. The CDR3 sequence is CASSSGAAGRYNEQFF. As DNA, the CDR3 is TGTGCCAGCAGCTCCGGGGCGGCGGGACGGTACAATGAGCAGTTCTTC.